The 10 T cell receptor delta chains below were found in one sample sequenced in a study of γδ T cells in repeated Plasmodium falciparum infection. TCRdb ran CATT on the multiplex PCR reads. There are 75,000 to 95,000 delta-chain clones in the sample; 0.98% occur only once, and 9.6% lies in the top ten. Bulk repertoires came from Vgamma9/Vdelta2+ or Vdelta2-negative gammadelta T cells flow-sorted from PBMC. Input material: gamma-delta T cells from blood. The source of these receptors is a pool of human donors (malaria-infected and uninfected, not separated).

With respect to this clone: The protein that TCRdb holds for this DNA derives from a much larger clone and differs from the translated DNA at residue 3, which likely indicates a read error; the protein shown here is translated from the DNA. This chain links TRDV2 with TRDJ1; the match to TRDD3 covers 8 bases. As TCRdb names no J gene, one was assigned here on the basis of a DNA match to germline. Germline lookup yields CDR1 GEAIGNYY and CDR2 EKD. CDR3 length: 18 residues. The CDR3 DNA follows: TGTGCCCGTGACACCTTAGCTGGGGGACCTGCCCTCACCGATAAACTCATCTTT. As protein: CARDTLAGGPALTDKLIF.

Regarding this clone: For this DNA, TCRdb reports the protein of a much larger clone, which diverges at residue 16, most likely from a read error; the protein presented here is translated directly from the DNA. This chain links TRDV2 with TRDJ3; tentative D call: TRDD3 (5 bases). The CDR3 spans 20 residues. CDR1 GEAIGNYY and CDR2 EKD come from the germline V gene. CDR3 loop: CACDTVGDAGGPWDTQQMFF. CDR3 nucleotides: TGTGCCTGTGACACCGTCGGGGACGCGGGGGGCCCCTGGGACACCCAACAGATGTTTTTC.

This clone showed up just a few times. A read error likely explains why the TCRdb protein, taken from a much larger clone, differs from this DNA's translation at residue 22; the protein shown is translated from the DNA. The J gene went uncalled, whereas the V gene is TRDV2; TRDD3 is the table's D call and was not checked against the DNA. The CDR3 consists of 23 residues. CDR1 is GEAIGNYY, CDR2 EKD, per germline. DNA of the CDR3: TGTGCCTGTGACACGATTCGGGGCTCTTCCTACGAGCAGGGGGAACTACACACCGATAAACTCACCTTT. Its translation: CACDTIRGSSYEQGELHTDKLTF.

With respect to this clone: One base separates it from a far larger clone, so it is likely a read error. The sample has other DNA sequences that encode this CDR3 too. The chain couples TRDV1 to TRDJ1, with D tentatively TRDD3 (5 bases). No J gene was available from TCRdb, and it was assigned here by a germline match of the DNA. The V gene's germline CDR1 is TSWWSYY and CDR2 QGS. The CDR3 runs to 16 residues. The CDR3 DNA reads TGTGCTCTTGGGGAAAGGGATCGGCTCCGCACCGACAAACTCATCTTT. This codes for CALGERDRLRTDKLIF.

Points on this clone: The TCRdb protein, from a much larger clone, departs from this DNA's translation at residue 13, likely by read error; the protein shown derives from the DNA. The chain carries TRDV1 and TRDJ1; 7 bases match TRDD2. Germline CDR1 TSWWSYY, CDR2 QGS. The CDR3 runs to 18 residues. Trimming cost V 0 bases and J 3 bases; bases outside gene matches: 13. CDR3 nucleotides: TGTGCTCTTGGGGAACTACGGCCTTCCTTATTGTACGCCGATAAACTCATCTTT. Its protein is CALGELRPSLLYADKLIF.

This clone was detected a few times. The protein recorded in TCRdb matches a much larger clone and deviates from this DNA's translation at residue 5, suggesting a read error; the protein here is obtained by translating the DNA. This chain connects TRDV2 to TRDJ1; 10 bases match TRDD3. Here the J gene was assigned by germline matching of the DNA, as TCRdb has none. Looked up from germline, CDR1 is GEAIGNYY and CDR2 is EKD. This CDR3 region has 16 residues. V trimming: 3 bases; J trimming: 1 base; junction bases outside the gene matches: 7. As DNA, the CDR3 is TGTGCCTGTGACGCCGTTACTGGGGGATTCACCGATAAACTCATCTTT. Its translation is CACDAVTGGFTDKLIF.

In this sample, this clone turned up many times. This chain joins TRDV1 and TRDJ1; 10 bases map to TRDD3. The CDR3 totals 21 residues. The V gene end was trimmed by 0 bases and the J gene end by 3 bases; junction bases not matched to a gene: 19. Germline assignment: CDR1 TSWWSYY and CDR2 QGS. CDR3 in DNA: TGTGCTCTTGGGGAACTAGCTGGGAGGGTGGTACTGGGGGATGCCGCCGATAAACTCATCTTT. Translating it yields CALGELAGRVVLGDAADKLIF.

With respect to this clone: TCRdb's listed protein matches a much larger clone and diverges from this DNA's translation at residues 5 and 18, likely through a read error; the protein shown comes from the DNA. This chain uses TRDV1 with TRDJ1, with 9 positions matching TRDD3. The germline CDR1 and CDR2 sequences are TSWWSYY and QGS. There are 19 residues in the CDR3. The CDR3 nucleotides read TGTGCTCTTGGGAAACCCAAACACCTGGGGGATGGGAACACCGATAAACTCACCTTT. It specifies CALGKPKHLGDGNTDKLTF.

Worth noting for this clone: Only one base separates this from a far larger clonotype, so it likely reflects a read error. The same CDR3 can be traced to other DNA sequences in this sample. The chain uses TRDV1 and TRDJ1, with TRDD3 identical over 9 bases. The J gene comes from matching the DNA to germline here; TCRdb lacks it. The CDR3 is 18 amino acids. V lost 1 base and J lost 3; bases outside the gene matches: 12. Per the germline V gene, CDR1 is TSWWSYY and CDR2 is QGS. In DNA form, the CDR3 reads TGTGCTCTTGGGGAACATCCGGGTTGGGGGATAGTATCCGATAAACTCATCTTT. Translation gives CALGEHPGWGIVSDKLIF.

Comment on this clone: This DNA's translation and the protein TCRdb lists, from a much larger clone, do not match at residue 10, likely due to a read error; the protein shown is translated from the DNA. This rearrangement joins TRDV2 to TRDJ3, with TRDD3 matching 8 bases. No J gene is reported in TCRdb; it was inferred here by comparing the DNA with germline. The CDR3 loop spans 18 amino acids. Germline assignment: CDR1 GEAIGNYY and CDR2 EKD. V dropped 4 bases and J dropped 2; count of bases not matched to a gene: 9. CDR3 sequence (DNA): TGTGCCTGTGATGGTACTGGGGGCCGCCCCTGGGACACCCGACAGATGTTTTTC. Protein product: CACDGTGGRPWDTRQMFF.